The clone carrying this T cell receptor (beta chain) was counted only a few times. These data come from a study of quantifying T cell responses using KT2 cells. Study as a whole: RNA was reverse transcribed with TCR alpha and beta constant-region primers.

KT2, a clone with a known TCR, was spiked into unfractionated PBMC. Each cDNA got a UMI-containing oligo ligated at its 3' end. First-round PCR used around 4 cycles and beta primers RC1.1 and RC1.2 covering TRBC1 and TRBC2. TCR alpha and beta chains were handled separately starting at the second PCR. TCRdb independently ran MiXCR on the UMI-ligation and nested PCR reads; one entry per CDR3 protein. The sample has 39,000 or so distinct CDR3 sequences; approximately 17% are singletons. V lost 4 bases and J 6 bases, leaving 12 bases between the germline ends. The CDR3 length is 13 residues. CDR1 and CDR2 from the germline V gene are SEHNR and FQNEAQ (reference sequence).

This receptor was taken from a human donor. The sample consisted of PBMCs spiked with cells of the T cell clone KT2. This chain uses TRBV7-9 with TRBJ1-1; D call uncertain. The CDR3 loop is CASSSRKDPEAFF. The DNA for the CDR3 is TGTGCCAGCAGCTCCAGGAAGGACCCTGAAGCTTTCTTT.